These 27 T cell receptor beta chains share one sample of origin, sequenced in a study of blood T cell repertoires in COVID-19. Some clones are missing from TCRdb's copy, which holds only in-frame ones; the method was immunoSEQ multiplex PCR. The repertoire holds approximately 200,000 clones, 80% to 90% seen once, with over 2% in the top ten. The sequenced sample was PBMCs or T cells enriched from blood (not recorded which). These TCRs come from a woman aged 35 to 49 with acute COVID-19.

This clone was detected once. J is TRBJ1-5 and V is TRBV28; 9 bases are a match to TRBD1. The V segment lost 6 bases and the J segment 3 bases; nucleotides outside the gene matches: 9. The germline gives CDR1 MDHEN, CDR2 SYDVKM. The CDR3 is 16 amino acids. The CDR3 DNA reads as TGTGCCAGCAGGGGGACGGACAGGGGCGACAATCAGCCCCAGCATTTT. Translating it yields CASRGTDRGDNQPQHF.

The rearrangement links TRBV13 to TRBJ2-3; TRBD1 is a possible D gene (6 bases). The germline V gene has CDR1 PRHDT and CDR2 FYEKMQ (reference sequence). The CDR3 is made up of 16 amino acids. Trimming shortened V by 5 bases and J by 1 base, and 16 bases separated the two germline ends. The CDR3 is CASSPARGRGTDTQYF. The CDR3, as DNA: TGTGCCAGCAGCCCCGCCAGGGGCAGAGGCACAGATACGCAGTATTTT.

The V gene is TRBV3-1 (or the pseudogene TRBV3-2), the J gene TRBJ2-1; 8 bases agree with TRBD2. Germline loops: CDR1 LGHDT, CDR2 YNNKEL (reference sequence). The CDR3 totals 15 residues. V was pared by 3 bases and J by 4 bases, with 5 bases of the junction left unmatched. The CDR3 spells CASSQGRGAYNEQFF. In nucleotides, the CDR3 is TGTGCCAGCAGCCAGGGGCGGGGGGCTTACAATGAGCAGTTCTTC.

The CDR3 here is CASSNTDTQYF. The CDR3 bases are TGTGCCAGCAGCAACACAGATACGCAGTATTTT. The chain carries TRBV2 and TRBJ2-3; D is unresolved. CDR3 length: 11 amino acids. Trimming cost V 6 bases and J 2 bases, with 3 bases left between them. Germline-derived CDR1 and CDR2 are SNHLY and FYNNEI.

This sequence joins TRBV5-4 and TRBJ1-4; 7 nucleotides line up with TRBD1. In germline, CDR1 is SGHNT, CDR2 YYREEE (reference sequence). The CDR3 covers 16 residues. The J segment lost 0 bases and the V segment lost 4 bases, leaving 6 bases of the junction unmatched. The CDR3 protein is CASSVGQLPTNEKLFF. CDR3 DNA sequence: TGTGCCAGCAGCGTGGGACAGCTTCCAACTAATGAAAAACTGTTTTTT.

The rearrangement links TRBV5-1 to TRBJ2-7; 12 bases fit TRBD2. V shed 2 bases, J shed 1 base, and the junction held 7 bases outside the gene matches. The CDR3 is 17 amino acids. The germline CDR1 and CDR2 sequences are SGHRS and YFSETQ. CDR3: CASSFRLAGEVSYEQYF. The CDR3 DNA reads as TGCGCCAGCAGCTTTCGACTAGCGGGAGAAGTGTCCTACGAGCAGTACTTC.

This rearrangement joins TRBV3-1 (or the pseudogene TRBV3-2) to TRBJ1-5; D is ambiguous. The CDR3 length is 15 residues. The germline V gene encodes CDR1 LGHDT and CDR2 YNNKEL (reference sequence). Trimming left V 3 bases short and J 4 bases short, with 13 bases between. CDR3 DNA sequence: TGTGCCAGCAGCCAGGGTCCGGAGCGAAATCAGCCCCAGCATTTT. This encodes CASSQGPERNQPQHF.

The CDR3: CASSAGEVADTQYF. For the CDR3, the DNA is TGTGCCAGCAGTGCGGGGGAAGTGGCGGATACGCAGTATTTT. The rearrangement uses TRBV2 and TRBJ2-3; possibly TRBD2 for D (6 bases). V lost 4 bases, J lost 6 bases, and 14 bases lay in between. CDR1 and CDR2 from the germline V gene are SNHLY and FYNNEI. This CDR3 region has 14 residues.

The rearrangement links TRBV27 to TRBJ2-3; 8 nucleotides line up with TRBD2. J lost 2 bases, V lost 4 bases, and 5 bases had no gene match. Per germline, CDR1 MNHEY and CDR2 SMNVEV (reference sequence). The CDR3 sequence is 15 residues long. The CDR3 sequence is CASSSGTRYTDTQYF. The CDR3 coding sequence is TGTGCCAGCAGTTCCGGGACTAGGTACACAGATACGCAGTATTTT.

The rearrangement uses TRBV7-2 and TRBJ2-3, with 8 bases matching TRBD2. Germline V gene lookup returns CDR1 SGHTA and CDR2 FQGNSA. V lost 2 bases, J lost 6 bases, and 19 bases stayed unmatched. The CDR3 runs to 19 residues. The CDR3 here is CASSLTATSGSWSADTQYF. In DNA form, the CDR3 reads TGTGCCAGCAGCTTAACTGCTACGAGCGGGAGTTGGTCGGCGGATACGCAGTATTTT.

The rearrangement uses TRBV23-1 and TRBJ1-2, with TRBD1 identical over 8 bases. TRBV23-1 is classed as an ORF, of uncertain function. V lost 6 bases to trimming and J lost 5 bases; unmatched junction nucleotides: 11. This CDR3 is built from 15 residues. This CDR3 reads CASRHPRDRGYGYTF. Written as DNA, the CDR3 is TGCGCCAGCAGACATCCTCGCGACAGGGGATATGGCTACACCTTC.

The J gene is TRBJ2-7, the V gene TRBV18; D possibly corresponds to TRBD2 (5 bases). The CDR3 runs 14 residues. V shed 3 bases and J shed 2 bases, with 11 bases lying between them. Per germline, CDR1 KGHSH and CDR2 LQKENI. CDR3 sequence: CASSPARGTYEQYF. CDR3 nucleotides: TGTGCCAGCTCACCTGCCCGAGGGACCTACGAGCAGTACTTC.

This sequence joins TRBV14 and TRBJ2-3; 11 nucleotides line up with TRBD2. V was pared by 0 bases and J by 4 bases, with 6 bases of the junction left unmatched. This CDR3 spans 17 amino acids. The germline gives CDR1 SGHDN, CDR2 FVKESK. CDR3 region: CASSQDLLAGVADTQYF. The CDR3 region has the DNA TGTGCCAGCAGCCAAGACCTACTAGCGGGAGTAGCAGATACGCAGTATTTT.

The chain employs TRBV11-2 and TRBJ2-6; 7 nucleotides match TRBD1. The trim removed 5 bases at V and 0 bases at J, leaving 4 bases unmatched. From germline, CDR1 is SGHAT and CDR2 FQNNGV. This CDR3 spans 16 amino acids. CDR3 loop: CASSRTGDSGANVLTF. The CDR3 nucleotides read TGTGCCAGCAGCCGTACAGGGGACTCTGGGGCCAACGTCCTGACTTTC.

This clone was detected once. The V and J genes are TRBV6-5 and TRBJ1-2; D gene unclear. CDR1 is MNHEY and CDR2 is SVGAGI in the germline V gene. The CDR3 has 15 residues. The V end lost 6 bases, the J end lost 2 bases, and 16 bases lay between the germline ends. The CDR3 sequence: CASSPSGNSNYGYTF. The CDR3 DNA is TGTGCCAGCAGCCCCTCGGGAAACTCCAACTATGGCTACACCTTC.

Here the CDR3 DNA reads TGTGCCAGCAGCTTAGGCTTAGGAGACAGCTACAATCAGCCCCAGCATTTT. Its translation is CASSLGLGDSYNQPQHF. This chain joins TRBV7-2 and TRBJ1-5; perhaps TRBD1 as D (5 bases). V lost 1 base and J lost 3, with 16 bases in between. The CDR3 runs to 17 residues. Germline CDR1 and CDR2: SGHTA and FQGNSA.

The gene calls are TRBV5-1 and TRBJ2-1, with D maybe TRBD1 (6 bases). Trimming took off 5 bases at V and 6 bases at J, with 12 bases between the two ends. Germline values: CDR1 SGHRS, CDR2 YFSETQ. The CDR3 runs to 13 residues. This CDR3 is CASSFNRVNEQFF. The CDR3, as DNA: TGCGCCAGCAGTTTCAACAGGGTCAATGAGCAGTTCTTC. Combining the CDR3 with reference TRBV5-1 and TRBJ2-1 gives the whole variable domain KAGVTQTPRYLIKTRGQQVTLSCSPISGHRSVSWYQQTPGQGLQFLFEYFSETQRNKGNFPGRFSGRQFSNSRSEMNVSTLELGDSALYLCASSFNRVNEQFFGPGTRLTVL.

V and J are TRBV15 and TRBJ2-5, with 10 positions matching TRBD2. The germline V gene encodes CDR1 LNHNV and CDR2 YYDKDF (reference sequence). The J segment lost 2 bases and the V segment lost 2 bases, leaving 2 bases of the junction unmatched. The CDR3 contains 15 residues. The DNA of the CDR3 is TGTGCCACCAGCAGATCACTAGCGGGGCAAGAGACCCAGTACTTC. Its translation is CATSRSLAGQETQYF.

As DNA, the CDR3 is TGTGCCAGCAGTTACCTTACAGGCGGCGGCTACACCTTC. Translated, it gives CASSYLTGGGYTF. V gene TRBV6-2 or TRBV6-3 combines with J gene TRBJ1-2; maybe TRBD1 (5 bases). CDR1 is MNHEY and CDR2 is SVGEGT in the germline V gene. The CDR3 sequence is 13 residues long. Trimming pared 2 bases from V and 8 bases from J, leaving 12 bases between.

The chain employs TRBV20-1 and TRBJ2-2; 11 bases fit TRBD2. CDR1 is DFQATT and CDR2 is SNEGSKA in the germline V gene (reference sequence). Trimming at V came to 3 bases and at J to 5 bases, leaving 11 bases not matched to a gene. This CDR3 is built from 17 residues. CDR3 protein: CSASSSSGRTETGELFF. The CDR3 nucleotides are TGCAGTGCTAGTTCGTCTAGCGGGAGGACTGAAACCGGGGAGCTGTTTTTT.

The rearrangement joins TRBV19 to TRBJ1-2; 8 bases align to TRBD1. V gave up 8 bases and J gave up 6 bases; unmatched junction bases: 8. CDR3 size: 13 residues. Germline CDR1 reads LNHDA; CDR2 reads SQIVND (reference sequence). CDR3 DNA sequence: TGTGCCAGTGGACCGACAGGGGATCATGGCTACACCTTC. Its protein is CASGPTGDHGYTF.

The chain uses TRBV18 and TRBJ1-1; 12 nucleotides match TRBD1. Germline V gene lookup returns CDR1 KGHSH and CDR2 LQKENI. This CDR3 has 19 amino acids. Losses at the gene ends were 2 bases for V and 2 bases for J; bases not matched to a gene: 12. Here the CDR3 reads CASSPKARDRGRRNTEAFF. CDR3 DNA: TGTGCCAGCTCACCAAAGGCTCGGGACAGGGGGCGCCGAAACACTGAAGCTTTCTTT.

The chain couples TRBV19 to TRBJ2-7; D is uncertain. The V end was cut by 5 bases, the J end by 2 bases, with 13 bases between. The CDR3 sequence is 14 residues long. Per germline, CDR1 LNHDA and CDR2 SQIVND (reference sequence). CDR3: CASSLSSGTYEQYF. As DNA, the CDR3 is TGTGCCAGTAGTCTGTCATCAGGAACCTACGAGCAGTACTTC.

In regard to this clone: Other DNA sequences from this sample encode an identical CDR3 as well. This chain links TRBV5-1 with TRBJ1-2, with 10 bases aligning to TRBD1. The CDR3 extends over 15 amino acids. Germline V gene data show CDR1 as SGHRS and CDR2 as YFSETQ. Losses at the gene ends were 0 bases for V and 2 bases for J; bases not matched to a gene: 1. DNA of the CDR3: TGCGCCAGCAGCTTGGGACAGGGGGCGAACTATGGCTACACCTTC. Residues: CASSLGQGANYGYTF.

This chain joins TRBV16 and TRBJ1-2; maybe TRBD1 (6 bases). The V and J ends lost 0 bases and 3 bases respectively, with 8 bases between them. CDR1 and CDR2 (germline): KGHSY, FQNENV. CDR3 length: 14 residues. The CDR3 sequence is CASSQSGGDYGYTF. CDR3 nucleotides: TGTGCCAGCAGCCAATCAGGGGGGGACTATGGCTACACCTTC.

This clone has a single count. The genes are TRBV19 and TRBJ1-5; 7 nucleotides agree with TRBD1. CDR1 is LNHDA, CDR2 SQIVND, per germline (reference sequence). This CDR3 has 13 amino acids. Trimming took 4 bases from V and 5 from J; bases not matched to a gene: 2. CDR3 nucleotide sequence: TGTGCCAGTAGTAGGGACAGATATCAGCCCCAGCATTTT. This encodes CASSRDRYQPQHF.

The chain recombines TRBV3-1 (or the pseudogene TRBV3-2) with TRBJ1-1; a weak D match, TRBD1 (5 bases). V gave up 1 base and J gave up 9 bases, with 15 bases separating them. The CDR3 is 14 amino acids. Looked up from germline, CDR1 is LGHDT and CDR2 is YNNKEL (reference sequence). This CDR3 reads CASSQAPGQGKAFF. CDR3 nucleotide sequence: TGTGCCAGCAGCCAAGCCCCCGGGCAGGGAAAAGCTTTCTTT.